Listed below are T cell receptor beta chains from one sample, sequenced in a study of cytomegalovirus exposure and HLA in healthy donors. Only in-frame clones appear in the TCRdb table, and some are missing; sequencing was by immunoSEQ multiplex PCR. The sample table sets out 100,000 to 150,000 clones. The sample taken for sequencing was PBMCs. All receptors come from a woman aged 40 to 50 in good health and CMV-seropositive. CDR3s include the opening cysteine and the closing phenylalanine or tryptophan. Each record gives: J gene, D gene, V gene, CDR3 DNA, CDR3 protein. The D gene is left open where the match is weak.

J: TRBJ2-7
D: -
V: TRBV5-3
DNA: TGTGCCAGAAGCCGGTCCCCTAGCAGGAGCTCCTACGAGCAGTACTTC
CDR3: CARSRSPSRSSYEQYF

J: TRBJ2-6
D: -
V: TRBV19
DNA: TGTGCCAGTAGTATAAGCGTAGCTGGGGCCAACGTCCTGACTTTC
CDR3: CASSISVAGANVLTF

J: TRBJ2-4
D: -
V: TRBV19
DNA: TGTGCCAGTAGCACAAGTACAGGGATATTTGACATTCAGTACTTC
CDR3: CASSTSTGIFDIQYF

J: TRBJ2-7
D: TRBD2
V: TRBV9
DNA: TGTGCCAGCAGTCTGAGCGGGAGTTCTCTCGAGCAGTACTTC
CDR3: CASSLSGSSLEQYF

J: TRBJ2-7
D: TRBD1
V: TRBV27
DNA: TGTGCCAGCAGTATCACCGGGACAGGGCTCATCGAGCAGTACTTC
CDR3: CASSITGTGLIEQYF

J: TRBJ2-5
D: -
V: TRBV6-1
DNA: TGTGCCAGCAGTGATTTCGGCGGCCAAGAGACCCAGTACTTC
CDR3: CASSDFGGQETQYF

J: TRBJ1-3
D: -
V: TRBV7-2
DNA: TGTGCCAGCAGCTTTCAAGAGGCTGGAAACACCATATATTTT
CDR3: CASSFQEAGNTIYF

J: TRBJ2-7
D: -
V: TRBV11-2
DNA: TGTGCCAGCAGCCCATTAAACAGAGCAGGAACCTACGAGCAGTACTTC
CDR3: CASSPLNRAGTYEQYF

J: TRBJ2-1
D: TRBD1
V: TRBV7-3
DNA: TGTGCCAGCAGGGACTCCGTGGGACAGAACAATGAGCAGTTCTTC
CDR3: CASRDSVGQNNEQFF

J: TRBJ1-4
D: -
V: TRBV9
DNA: TGTGCCAGCAGCGTAGATTGGTCCACGGGGGAAAAACTGTTTTTT
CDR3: CASSVDWSTGEKLFF

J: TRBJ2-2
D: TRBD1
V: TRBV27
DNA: TGTGCCAGCAGGCGGATGGGACAGCCGAACACCGGGGAGCTGTTTTTT
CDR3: CASRRMGQPNTGELFF

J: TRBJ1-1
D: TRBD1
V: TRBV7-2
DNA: TGTGCCAGCAGCCGCCGCCAGGGGGCTACGACAGCTGAAGCTTTCTTT
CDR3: CASSRRQGATTAEAFF

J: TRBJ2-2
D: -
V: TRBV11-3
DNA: TGTGCCAGCAGCTTTCCGGGCGGGGAGCTGTTTTTT
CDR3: CASSFPGGELFF

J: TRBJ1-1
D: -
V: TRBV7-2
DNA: TGTGCCAGCGGCAGGACACTGAACACTGAAGCTTTCTTT
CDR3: CASGRTLNTEAFF

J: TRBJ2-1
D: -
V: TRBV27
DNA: TGTGCCAGCAGTTTATGGTCACCTTCACGCGTTCGAGATGAGCAGTTCTTC
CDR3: CASSLWSPSRVRDEQFF

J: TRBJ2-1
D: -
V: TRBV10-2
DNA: TGCGCCAGGGCTCCGGCGGGGTCCTACAATGAGCAGTTCTTC
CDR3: CARAPAGSYNEQFF

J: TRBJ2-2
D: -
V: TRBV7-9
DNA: TGTGCCAGCAGCGCGACACGGACCGGGGAGCTGTTTTTT
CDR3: CASSATRTGELFF

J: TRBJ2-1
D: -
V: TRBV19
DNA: TGTGCCAGTAGTATGGGCAGGGGGGAGCTCAATGAGCAGTTCTTC
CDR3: CASSMGRGELNEQFF

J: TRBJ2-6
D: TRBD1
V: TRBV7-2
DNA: TGTGCCAGCAGCTTAGGAGGACAGGGGAACTGGGCCAACGTCCTGACTTTC
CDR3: CASSLGGQGNWANVLTF

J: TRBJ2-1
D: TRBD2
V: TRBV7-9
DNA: TGTGCCAGCAGCTTAATTAGGGTAGCGGGAGGTTACTCCTACAATGAGCAGTTCTTC
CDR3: CASSLIRVAGGYSYNEQFF

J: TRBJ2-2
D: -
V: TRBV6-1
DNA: TGTGCCAGCAGTGAAGGGGGGCCCGGGGAGCTGTTTTTT
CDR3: CASSEGGPGELFF

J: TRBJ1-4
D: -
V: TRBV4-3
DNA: TGCGCCAGCAGCGCCAGTTCTAATGAAAAACTGTTTTTT
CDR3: CASSASSNEKLFF

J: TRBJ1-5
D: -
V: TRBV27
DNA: TGTGCCAGCAGTTGGGGGGTGCTTCAGCCCCAGCATTTT
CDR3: CASSWGVLQPQHF

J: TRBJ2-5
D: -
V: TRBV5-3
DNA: TGTGCCAGAAGCTTGGTGGGGACTCGAGCCGGGCAGTACTTC
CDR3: CARSLVGTRAGQYF

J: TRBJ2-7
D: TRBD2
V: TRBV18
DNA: TGTGCCAGCTCCCAAAAGACTAGCGGGAGTAGTGAGCAGTACTTC
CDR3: CASSQKTSGSSEQYF

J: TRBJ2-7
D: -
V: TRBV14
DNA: TGTGCCAGCAGCCATGTCGTCTACGAGCAGTACTTC
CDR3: CASSHVVYEQYF

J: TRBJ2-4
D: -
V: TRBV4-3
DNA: TGCGCCAGCAGCCAAGAGTACAGGGACATTCAGTACTTC
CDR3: CASSQEYRDIQYF

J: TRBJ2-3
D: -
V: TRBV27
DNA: TGTGCCAGCAGTGGGGGGACAGATACGCAGTATTTT
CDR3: CASSGGTDTQYF

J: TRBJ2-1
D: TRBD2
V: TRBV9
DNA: TGTGCCAGCAGCGTAGGGGAGGGAGAAAATGAGCAGTTCTTC
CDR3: CASSVGEGENEQFF

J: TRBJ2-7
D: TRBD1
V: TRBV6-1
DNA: TGTGCCAGCAGGGGACAGCCCCACCATTACGAGCAGTACTTC
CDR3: CASRGQPHHYEQYF

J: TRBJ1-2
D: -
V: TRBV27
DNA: TGTGCCAGCAGTCCCCAACAGGAACGTTATGGCTACACCTTC
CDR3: CASSPQQERYGYTF

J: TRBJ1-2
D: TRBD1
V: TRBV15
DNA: TGTGCCACCACCCCAGACAGGGGAAACTATGGCTACACCTTC
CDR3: CATTPDRGNYGYTF

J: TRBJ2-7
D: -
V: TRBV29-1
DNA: TGCAGCGTTGTCGGCTTCCCTAGCTCCTACGAGCAGTACTTC
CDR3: CSVVGFPSSYEQYF

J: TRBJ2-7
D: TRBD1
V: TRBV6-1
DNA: TGTGCCAGCAGTGAATTTGGGACAGGGCCCGAGCAGTACTTC
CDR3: CASSEFGTGPEQYF

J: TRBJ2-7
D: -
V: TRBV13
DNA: TGTGCCAGCAGCCCGACAGAGACCTACGAGCAGTACTTC
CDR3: CASSPTETYEQYF

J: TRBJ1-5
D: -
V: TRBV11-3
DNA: TGTGCCAGCAGCCCGGACAGTGAACAGCCCCAGCATTTT
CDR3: CASSPDSEQPQHF

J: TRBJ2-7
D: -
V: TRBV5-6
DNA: TGTGCCAGCAGGCAGGGTTTCAACGAGCAGTACTTC
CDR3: CASRQGFNEQYF

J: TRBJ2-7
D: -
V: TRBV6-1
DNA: TGTGCCAGCACACCTGACCCTTGGCCTTACTACGAGCAGTACTTC
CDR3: CASTPDPWPYYEQYF

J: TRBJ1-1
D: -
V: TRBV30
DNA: TGTGCCTGGAGTGTAACGGGGTACACTGAAGCTTTCTTT
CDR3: CAWSVTGYTEAFF

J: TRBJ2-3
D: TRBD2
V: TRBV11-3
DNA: TGTGCCAGCAGCTCGCGGGAGGCGGCAGATACGCAGTATTTT
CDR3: CASSSREAADTQYF

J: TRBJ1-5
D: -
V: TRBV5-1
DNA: TGCGCCGGGCCCGAACCCCAGCATTTT
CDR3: CAGPEPQHF

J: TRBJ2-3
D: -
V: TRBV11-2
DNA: TGTGCCAGCAGCTTAGGGTTTGGAGCGGGACACACAGATACGCAGTATTTT
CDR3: CASSLGFGAGHTDTQYF

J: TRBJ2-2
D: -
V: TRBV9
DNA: TGTGCCAGCAGCTCAACAAAAGGAGTAATCCGCACCGGGGAGCTGTTTTTT
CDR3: CASSSTKGVIRTGELFF

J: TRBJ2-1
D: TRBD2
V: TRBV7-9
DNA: TGTGCCAGCAGCAAGCGGGGCAGTGAGCAGTTCTTC
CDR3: CASSKRGSEQFF

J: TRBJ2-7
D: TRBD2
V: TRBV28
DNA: TGTGCCAGCAGTTTAAGGACTAGCCCCCACGAGCAGTACTTC
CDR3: CASSLRTSPHEQYF

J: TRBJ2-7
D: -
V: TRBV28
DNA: TGTGCCAGCAAACTACACCGAGACTACCTACGGGAGCAGTACTTC
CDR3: CASKLHRDYLREQYF

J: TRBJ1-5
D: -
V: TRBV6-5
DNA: TGTGCCAGCAGCAGGGGCGGTCAGCCCCAGCATTTT
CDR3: CASSRGGQPQHF